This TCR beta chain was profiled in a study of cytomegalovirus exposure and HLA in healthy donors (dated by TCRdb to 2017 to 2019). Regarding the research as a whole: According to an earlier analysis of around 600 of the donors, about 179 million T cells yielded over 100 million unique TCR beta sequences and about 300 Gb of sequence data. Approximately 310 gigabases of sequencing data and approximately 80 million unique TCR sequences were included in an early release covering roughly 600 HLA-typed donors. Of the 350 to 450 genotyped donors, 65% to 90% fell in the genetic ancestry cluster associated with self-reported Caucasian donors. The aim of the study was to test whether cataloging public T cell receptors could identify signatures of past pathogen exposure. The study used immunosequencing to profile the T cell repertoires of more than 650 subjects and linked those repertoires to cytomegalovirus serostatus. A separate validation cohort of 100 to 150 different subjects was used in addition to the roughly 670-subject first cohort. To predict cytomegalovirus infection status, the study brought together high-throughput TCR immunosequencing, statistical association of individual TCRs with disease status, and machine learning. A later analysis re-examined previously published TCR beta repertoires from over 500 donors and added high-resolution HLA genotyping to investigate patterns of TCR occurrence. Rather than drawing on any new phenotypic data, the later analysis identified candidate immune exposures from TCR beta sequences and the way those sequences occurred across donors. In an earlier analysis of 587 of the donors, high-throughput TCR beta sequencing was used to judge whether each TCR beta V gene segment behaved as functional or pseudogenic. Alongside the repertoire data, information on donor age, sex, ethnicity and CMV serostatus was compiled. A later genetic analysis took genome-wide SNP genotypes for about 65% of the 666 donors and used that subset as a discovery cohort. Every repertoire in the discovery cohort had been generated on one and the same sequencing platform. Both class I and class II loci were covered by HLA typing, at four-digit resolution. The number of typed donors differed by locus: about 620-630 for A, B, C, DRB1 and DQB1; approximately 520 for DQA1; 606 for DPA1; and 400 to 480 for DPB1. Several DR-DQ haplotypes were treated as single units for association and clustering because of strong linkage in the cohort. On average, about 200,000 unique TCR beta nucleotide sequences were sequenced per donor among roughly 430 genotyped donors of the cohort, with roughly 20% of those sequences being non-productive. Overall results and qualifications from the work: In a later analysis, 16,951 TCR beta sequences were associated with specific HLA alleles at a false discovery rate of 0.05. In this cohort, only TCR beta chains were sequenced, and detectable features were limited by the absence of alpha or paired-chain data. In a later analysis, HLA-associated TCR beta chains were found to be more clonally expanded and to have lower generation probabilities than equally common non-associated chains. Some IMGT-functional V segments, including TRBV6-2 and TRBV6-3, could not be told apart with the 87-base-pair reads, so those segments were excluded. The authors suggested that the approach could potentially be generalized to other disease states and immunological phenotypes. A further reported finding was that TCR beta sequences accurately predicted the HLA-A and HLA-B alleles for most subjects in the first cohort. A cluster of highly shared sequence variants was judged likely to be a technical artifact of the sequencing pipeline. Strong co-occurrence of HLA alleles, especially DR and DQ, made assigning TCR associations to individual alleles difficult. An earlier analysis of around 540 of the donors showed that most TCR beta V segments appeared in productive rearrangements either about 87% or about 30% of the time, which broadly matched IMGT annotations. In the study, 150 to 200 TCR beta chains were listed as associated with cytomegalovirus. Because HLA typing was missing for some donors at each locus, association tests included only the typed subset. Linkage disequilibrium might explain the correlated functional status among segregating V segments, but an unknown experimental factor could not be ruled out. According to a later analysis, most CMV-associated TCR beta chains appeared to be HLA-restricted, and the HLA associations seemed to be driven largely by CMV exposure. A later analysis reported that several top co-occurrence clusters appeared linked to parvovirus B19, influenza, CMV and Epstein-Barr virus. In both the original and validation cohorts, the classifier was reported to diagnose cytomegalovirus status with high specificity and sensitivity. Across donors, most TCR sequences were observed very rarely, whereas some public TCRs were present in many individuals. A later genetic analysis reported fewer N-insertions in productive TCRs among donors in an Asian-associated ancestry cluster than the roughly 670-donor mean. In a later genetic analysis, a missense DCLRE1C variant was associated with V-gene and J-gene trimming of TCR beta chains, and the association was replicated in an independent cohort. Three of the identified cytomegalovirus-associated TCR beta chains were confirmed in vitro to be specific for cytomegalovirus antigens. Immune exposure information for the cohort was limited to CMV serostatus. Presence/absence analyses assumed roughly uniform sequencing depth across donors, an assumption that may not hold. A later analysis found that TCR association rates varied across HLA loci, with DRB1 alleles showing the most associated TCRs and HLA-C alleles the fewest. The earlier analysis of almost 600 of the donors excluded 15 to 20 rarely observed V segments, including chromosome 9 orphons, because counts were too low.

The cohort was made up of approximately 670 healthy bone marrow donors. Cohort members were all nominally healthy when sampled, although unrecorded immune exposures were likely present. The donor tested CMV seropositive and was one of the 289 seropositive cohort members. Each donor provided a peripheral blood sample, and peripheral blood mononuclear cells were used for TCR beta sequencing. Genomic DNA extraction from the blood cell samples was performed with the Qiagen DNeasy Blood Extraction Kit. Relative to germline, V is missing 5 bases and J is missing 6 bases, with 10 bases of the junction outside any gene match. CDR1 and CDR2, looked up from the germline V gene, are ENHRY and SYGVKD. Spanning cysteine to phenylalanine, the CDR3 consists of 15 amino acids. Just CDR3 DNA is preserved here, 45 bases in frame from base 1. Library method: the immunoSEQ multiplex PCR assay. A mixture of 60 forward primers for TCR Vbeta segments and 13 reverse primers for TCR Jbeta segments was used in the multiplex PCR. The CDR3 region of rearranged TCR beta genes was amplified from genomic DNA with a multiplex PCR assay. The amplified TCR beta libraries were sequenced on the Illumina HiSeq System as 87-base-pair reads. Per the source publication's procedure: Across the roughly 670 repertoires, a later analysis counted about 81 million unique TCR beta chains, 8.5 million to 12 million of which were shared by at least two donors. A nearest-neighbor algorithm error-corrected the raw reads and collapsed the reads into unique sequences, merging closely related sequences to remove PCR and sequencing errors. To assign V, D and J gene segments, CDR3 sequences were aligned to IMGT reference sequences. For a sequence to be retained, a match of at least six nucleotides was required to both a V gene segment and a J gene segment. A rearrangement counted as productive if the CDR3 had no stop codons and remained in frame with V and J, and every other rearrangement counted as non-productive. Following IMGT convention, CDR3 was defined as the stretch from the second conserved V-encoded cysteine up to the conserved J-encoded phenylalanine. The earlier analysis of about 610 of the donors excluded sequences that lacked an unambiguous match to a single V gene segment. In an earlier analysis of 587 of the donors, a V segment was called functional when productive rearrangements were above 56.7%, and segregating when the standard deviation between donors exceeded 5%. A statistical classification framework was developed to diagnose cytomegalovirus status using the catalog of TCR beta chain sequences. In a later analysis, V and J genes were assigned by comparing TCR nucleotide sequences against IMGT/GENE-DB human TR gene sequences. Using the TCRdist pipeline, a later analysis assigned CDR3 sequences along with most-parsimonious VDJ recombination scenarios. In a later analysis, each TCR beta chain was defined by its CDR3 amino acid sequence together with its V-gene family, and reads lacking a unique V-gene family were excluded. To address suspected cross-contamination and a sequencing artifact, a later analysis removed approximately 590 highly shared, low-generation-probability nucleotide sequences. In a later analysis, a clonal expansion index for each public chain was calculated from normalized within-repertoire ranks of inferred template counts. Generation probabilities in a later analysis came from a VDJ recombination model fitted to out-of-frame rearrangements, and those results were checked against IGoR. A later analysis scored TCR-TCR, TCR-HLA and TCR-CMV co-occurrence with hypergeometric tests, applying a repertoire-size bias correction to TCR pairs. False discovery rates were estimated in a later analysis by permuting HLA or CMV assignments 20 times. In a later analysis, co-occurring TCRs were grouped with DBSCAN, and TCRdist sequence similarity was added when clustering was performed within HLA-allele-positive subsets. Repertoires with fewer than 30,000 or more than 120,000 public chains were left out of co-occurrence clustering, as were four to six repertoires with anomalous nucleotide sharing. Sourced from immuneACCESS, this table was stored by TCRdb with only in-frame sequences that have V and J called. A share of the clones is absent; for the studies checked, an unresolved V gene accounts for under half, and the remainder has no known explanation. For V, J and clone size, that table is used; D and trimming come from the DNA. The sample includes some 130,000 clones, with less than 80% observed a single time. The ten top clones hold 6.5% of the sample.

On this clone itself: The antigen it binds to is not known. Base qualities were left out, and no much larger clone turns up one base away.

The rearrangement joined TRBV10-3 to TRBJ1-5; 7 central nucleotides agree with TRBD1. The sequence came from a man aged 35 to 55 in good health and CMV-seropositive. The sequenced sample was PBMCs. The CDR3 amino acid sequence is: CAISTGVGSGQPQHF. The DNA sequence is TGTGCCATCAGTACAGGGGTCGGGAGCGGTCAGCCCCAGCATTTT.